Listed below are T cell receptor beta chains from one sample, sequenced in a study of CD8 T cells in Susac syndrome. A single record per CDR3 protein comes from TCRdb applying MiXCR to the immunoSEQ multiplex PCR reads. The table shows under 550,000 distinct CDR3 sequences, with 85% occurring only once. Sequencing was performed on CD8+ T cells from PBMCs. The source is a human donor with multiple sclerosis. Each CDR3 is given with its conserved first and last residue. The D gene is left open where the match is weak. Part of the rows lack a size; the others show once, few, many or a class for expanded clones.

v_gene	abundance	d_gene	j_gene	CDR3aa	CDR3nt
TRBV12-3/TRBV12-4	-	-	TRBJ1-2	CASSFLLYGEIEDYGYTF	TGTGCCAGCAGTTTTTTGTTGTATGGGGAGATTGAAGACTATGGCTACACCTTC
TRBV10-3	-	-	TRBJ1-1	CAISESAGDNTEAFF	TGTGCCATCAGTGAGTCGGCAGGGGATAACACTGAAGCTTTCTTT
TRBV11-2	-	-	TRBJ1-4	CASISDRLNEKLFF	TGTGCCAGCATCTCGGACAGACTTAATGAAAAACTGTTTTTT
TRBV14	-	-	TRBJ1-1	CASSQELWGVSEAFF	TGTGCCAGCAGCCAAGAATTGTGGGGGGTGTCTGAAGCTTTCTTT
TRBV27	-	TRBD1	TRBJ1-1	CASSLSRGPTEAFF	TGTGCCAGCAGTTTATCAAGGGGGCCCACTGAAGCTTTCTTT
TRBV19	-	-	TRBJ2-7	CASSTRTDTYEQYF	TGTGCCAGTAGTACCAGGACAGATACCTACGAGCAGTACTTC
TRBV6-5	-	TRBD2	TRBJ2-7	CASSYSAGGIHEQYF	TGTGCCAGCAGTTACTCTGCGGGGGGCATCCACGAGCAGTACTTC
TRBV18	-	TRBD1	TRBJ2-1	CASSLDRGVFVEQFF	TGTGCCAGCTCATTAGACAGGGGAGTATTTGTTGAGCAGTTCTTC
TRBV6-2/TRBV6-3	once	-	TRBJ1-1	CASSYNLGRMNTEVFF	TGTGCCAGCAGTTACAATCTCGGCAGGATGAACACTGAAGTTTTCTTT
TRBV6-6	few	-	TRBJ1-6	CASSYVQFDPLHF	TGTGCCAGCAGTTACGTACAGTTCGACCCCCTCCACTTT
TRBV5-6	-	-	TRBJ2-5	CASSLEDRYQETQYF	TGTGCCAGCAGCTTGGAGGATAGGTACCAAGAGACCCAGTACTTC
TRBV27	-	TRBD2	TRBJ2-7	CASSNSGGLYEQYF	TGTGCCAGCAGTAATAGCGGGGGTCTCTACGAGCAGTACTTC
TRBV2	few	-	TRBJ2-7	CASSEGASVFRGEQYF	TGTGCCAGCAGTGAAGGGGCTAGCGTATTTCGGGGAGAGCAGTACTTC
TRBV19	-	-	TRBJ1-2	CASWPGAIDGYTF	TGTGCCAGTTGGCCGGGAGCGATTGATGGCTACACCTTC
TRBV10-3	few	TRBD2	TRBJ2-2	CATPGGITGELFF	TGTGCCACCCCGGGGGGAATCACCGGGGAGCTGTTTTTT
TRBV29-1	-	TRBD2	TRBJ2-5	CSLISGRETLWTQYF	TGCAGTCTTATCAGCGGGCGGGAGACTCTATGGACCCAGTACTTC
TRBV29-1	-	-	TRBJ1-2	CSGGNFEDDYTF	TGCAGCGGGGGGAATTTCGAGGATGACTACACCTTC
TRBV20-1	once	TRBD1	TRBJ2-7	CSARDPQGMYEQYF	TGCAGTGCTAGAGATCCACAGGGGATGTACGAGCAGTACTTC
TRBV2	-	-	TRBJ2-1	CAGNGGNEQFF	TGTGCCGGCAATGGGGGCAATGAGCAGTTCTTC
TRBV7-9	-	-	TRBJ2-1	CASSLSTGDNEQFF	TGTGCCAGCAGCTTGTCGACAGGAGATAATGAGCAGTTCTTC
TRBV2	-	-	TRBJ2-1	CASPSSRADYNEQFF	TGTGCCAGCCCCTCCTCTCGAGCGGACTACAATGAGCAGTTCTTC
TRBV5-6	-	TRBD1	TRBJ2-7	CASSLWDRDAEQYF	TGTGCCAGCAGCTTGTGGGACAGGGATGCCGAGCAGTACTTC
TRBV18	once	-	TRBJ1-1	CASSPGVEGLDTEAFF	TGTGCCAGCTCACCAGGTGTAGAGGGGTTGGACACTGAAGCTTTCTTT
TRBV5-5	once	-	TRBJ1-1	CASSPNPRDTEAFF	TGTGCCAGCAGCCCTAACCCCCGGGACACTGAAGCTTTCTTT
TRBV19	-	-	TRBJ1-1	CASSIRVQLRSGTEAFF	TGTGCCAGTAGTATTCGGGTCCAACTAAGGTCTGGCACTGAAGCTTTCTTT
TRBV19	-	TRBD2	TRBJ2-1	CTSSIRLAEDAEQFF	TGTACCAGTAGTATAAGACTAGCGGAAGATGCTGAGCAGTTCTTC
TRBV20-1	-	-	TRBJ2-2	CSARDLRGRDTGELFF	TGCAGTGCTAGAGATTTGAGGGGAAGGGACACCGGGGAGCTGTTTTTT
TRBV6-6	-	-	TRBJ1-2	CATNNYGYTF	TGTGCCACCAATAACTATGGCTACACCTTC
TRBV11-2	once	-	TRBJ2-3	CASSLAPNLAGITDTQYF	TGTGCCAGCAGCTTAGCCCCAAACCTCGCAGGGATCACAGATACGCAGTATTTT
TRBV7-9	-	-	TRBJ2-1	CASSGTPSNEQFF	TGTGCCAGCAGCGGGACACCTAGCAATGAGCAGTTCTTC
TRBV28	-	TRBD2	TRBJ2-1	CASRLDPLGLAGDNEQFF	TGTGCCAGCAGGCTTGACCCCCTTGGACTAGCGGGAGACAATGAGCAGTTCTTC
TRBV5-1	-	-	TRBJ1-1	CASSYDWNTEAFF	TGCGCCAGCAGCTATGACTGGAACACTGAAGCTTTCTTT
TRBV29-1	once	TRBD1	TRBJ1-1	CSVVQGPEAFF	TGCAGCGTTGTACAGGGGCCTGAAGCTTTCTTT
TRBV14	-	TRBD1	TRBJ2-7	CASSQQTGWREQYF	TGTGCCAGCAGCCAGCAGACAGGGTGGCGCGAGCAGTACTTC
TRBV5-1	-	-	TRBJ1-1	CASSLGGGWEYTEAFF	TGCGCCAGCAGCTTGGGAGGGGGTTGGGAGTACACTGAAGCTTTCTTT
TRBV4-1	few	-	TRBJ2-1	CASSQDRGYNNEQFF	TGCGCCAGCAGCCAAGATCGGGGATATAACAATGAGCAGTTCTTC
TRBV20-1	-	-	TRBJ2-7	CSAREMYEQYF	TGCAGTGCTAGAGAAATGTACGAGCAGTACTTC
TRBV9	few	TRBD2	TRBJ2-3	CASSVGLAGTDTQYF	TGTGCCAGCAGCGTCGGACTAGCGGGAACAGATACGCAGTATTTT
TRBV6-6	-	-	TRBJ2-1	CASSHQDLPPNNEQFF	TGTGCCAGCAGTCACCAAGATCTTCCCCCGAACAATGAGCAGTTCTTC
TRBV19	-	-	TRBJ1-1	CASTLTRGGTEAFF	TGTGCCAGTACCTTAACCCGGGGTGGCACTGAAGCTTTCTTT
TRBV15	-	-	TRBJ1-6	CATSRPHLSSYNSPLHF	TGTGCCACCAGCAGGCCGCATCTCAGCTCCTATAATTCACCCCTCCACTTT
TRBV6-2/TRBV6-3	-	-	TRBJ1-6	CASRPGAAPLHF	TGTGCCAGCCGGCCGGGGGCGGCACCCCTCCACTTT
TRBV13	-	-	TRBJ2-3	CASTPPEGAGADTQYF	TGTGCCAGCACCCCCCCGGAGGGGGCAGGGGCAGATACGCAGTATTTT
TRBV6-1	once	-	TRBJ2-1	CASSEGWIRGHNEQFF	TGTGCCAGCAGTGAAGGTTGGATCAGGGGACACAATGAGCAGTTCTTC
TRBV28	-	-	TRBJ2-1	CASTGIYNEQFF	TGTGCCAGCACAGGGATATACAATGAGCAGTTCTTC
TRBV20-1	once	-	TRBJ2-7	CSASYSYEQYF	TGCAGTGCTAGTTATTCCTACGAGCAGTACTTC
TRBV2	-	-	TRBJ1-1	CVSSVYGNTEAFF	TGTGTCAGCAGTGTATACGGGAACACTGAAGCTTTCTTT
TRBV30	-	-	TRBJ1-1	CAWSLGGTEAFF	TGTGCCTGGAGTCTTGGGGGCACTGAAGCTTTCTTT
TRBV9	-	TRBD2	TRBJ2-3	CASSSGTRVQSDTQYF	TGTGCCAGCAGCTCCGGGACTAGGGTACAATCAGATACGCAGTATTTT
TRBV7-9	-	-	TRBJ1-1	CASSLVRGVNTEAFF	TGTGCCAGCAGCTTAGTACGGGGAGTGAACACTGAAGCTTTCTTT
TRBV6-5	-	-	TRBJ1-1	CASSYSRGAVVDTEAFF	TGTGCCAGCAGTTACAGTCGGGGAGCCGTTGTGGACACTGAAGCTTTCTTT
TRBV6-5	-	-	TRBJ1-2	CASSYIGLYGYTF	TGTGCCAGTAGTTACATAGGGCTGTATGGCTACACCTTC
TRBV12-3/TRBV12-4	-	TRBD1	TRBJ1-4	CASSFGTVNEKLFF	TGTGCCAGCAGCTTCGGGACAGTTAATGAAAAACTGTTTTTT
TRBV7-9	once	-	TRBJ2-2	CASSSTGFAGELFF	TGTGCCAGCAGCTCAACAGGGTTTGCCGGGGAGCTGTTTTTT
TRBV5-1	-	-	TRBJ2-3	CASSRLDSASRFTQYF	TGCGCCAGCAGCCGTCTGGACTCCGCTTCACGTTTTACGCAGTATTTT